These 7 T cell receptor beta chains were sequenced from one sample in a study of blood T cell repertoires in COVID-19. Data came from immunoSEQ multiplex PCR; TCRdb stores just in-frame clones and leaves some out. Of some 70,000 clones in the sample, roughly 80% were seen once. Sequenced sample: peripheral blood. The origin of the receptors is a woman in her seventies with acute or convalescent COVID-19.

The gene calls are TRBV7-3 and TRBJ2-3; maybe TRBD2 (5 bases). Germline V gene sequence: CDR1 SGHTA, CDR2 FQGTGA. Trimming took off 3 bases at V and 9 bases at J, with 10 bases between the two ends. CDR3 size: 12 residues. CDR3: CASSFGGQTQYF. DNA of the CDR3: TGTGCCAGCAGCTTTGGCGGGCAGACGCAGTATTTT.

V is TRBV6-5 and J is TRBJ2-7; 10 bases agree with TRBD2. Germline CDR1 reads MNHEY; CDR2 reads SVGAGI. J was trimmed by 1 base and V by 11 bases; bases with no gene match: 11. The CDR3 contains 15 residues. This CDR3 reads CACSGAGGLSYEQYF. The CDR3 DNA follows: TGTGCCTGCTCCGGAGCGGGAGGGTTATCCTACGAGCAGTACTTC.

CDR3 coding DNA: TGTGCCAGCAGCGCCGGGACTACTGGCACAGATACGCAGTATTTT. Translating it yields CASSAGTTGTDTQYF. The chain links TRBV11-2 to TRBJ2-3; the match to TRBD2 covers 7 bases. The CDR3 is made up of 15 amino acids. J was trimmed by 1 base and V by 5 bases; bases with no gene match: 6. Germline V lookup: CDR1 SGHAT, CDR2 FQNNGV.

V is TRBV10-3 and J is TRBJ1-6; 7 nucleotides align to TRBD1. The J segment lost 7 bases and the V segment lost 6 bases, leaving 6 bases of the junction unmatched. There are 14 residues in the CDR3. Per germline, CDR1 ENHRY and CDR2 SYGVKD. CDR3 sequence: CAIRGQLPNSPLHF. The CDR3 DNA reads as TGTGCCATCAGGGGACAGCTACCGAATTCACCCCTCCACTTT.

The chain couples TRBV27 to TRBJ2-7; perhaps TRBD2 as D (6 bases). The length of the CDR3 is 18 residues. The V gene's germline CDR1 is MNHEY and CDR2 SMNVEV (reference sequence). Trimming removed 10 bases at V and 5 bases at J, with 33 bases between. CDR3 loop: CANLPPARDIAVPNEQYF. The CDR3 DNA sequence: TGTGCCAATCTACCCCCTGCACGAGACATAGCGGTACCTAACGAGCAGTACTTC.

The chain links TRBV19 to TRBJ1-1; D is possibly TRBD1 (5 bases). The germline V gene encodes CDR1 LNHDA and CDR2 SQIVND (reference sequence). This CDR3 region has 14 residues. V gave up 1 base and J gave up 3 bases, with 9 bases separating them. The CDR3 loop is CASSIGSTDTEAFF. The CDR3 DNA follows: TGTGCCAGTAGTATAGGTTCGACAGACACTGAAGCTTTCTTT. The full variable domain, its missing parts supplied by reference TRBV19 and TRBJ1-1, is DGGITQSPKYLFRKEGQNVTLSCEQNLNHDAMYWYRQDPGQGLRLIYYSQIVNDFQKGDIAEGYSVSREKKESFPLTVTSAQKNPTAFYLCASSIGSTDTEAFFGQGTRLTVV.

The chain recombines TRBV7-9 with TRBJ2-6, with D possibly being TRBD1 (6 bases). V was pared by 6 bases and J by 0 bases, with 15 bases between. The germline V gene encodes CDR1 SEHNR and CDR2 FQNEAQ (reference sequence). CDR3 size: 17 residues. CDR3 loop: CASSFGTSSSGANVLTF. The CDR3 DNA sequence: TGTGCCAGCAGTTTTGGGACATCTAGCTCTGGGGCCAACGTCCTGACTTTC.